A selection of T cell receptor beta chains follows, all from one sample in a study of graft-versus-host responses after intestinal transplantation. Measured with immunoSEQ multiplex PCR; TCRdb has only the in-frame clones, and not every one. The sample gives around 16,000 clones, about 87% of which show up once; 6% is in the top ten. The sequencing used PBMCs, collected around 110 days after intestinal transplant. The receptors derive from a human patient who received an intestinal transplant, so some T cells may come from the graft donor. Each CDR3 is given without its conserved first and last residue. Each record gives: V gene, CDR3 protein.

>TRBV21-1
ASRTDGDSGNIIY
>TRBV28
ASRSTGTNIQY
>TRBV19
ASSISGTGELF
>TRBV7-2
ASSGVLNEQF
>TRBV6-9
ASSRGTEGSQPQH
>TRBV13
ASKWGRSNTDTQY
>TRBV6-9
ASSYSGTAYEQY
>TRBV28
ASSFGRGTGGGETQY
>TRBV5-1
ASSPWGTANEQF
>TRBV18
ASSPGGNQPQH
>TRBV7-9
ASSFPSGTYNEQF
>TRBV7-9
ASSFLQQNTEAF
>TRBV4-1
ASSPSEVYGYT
>TRBV21-1
ASSNQGGIYNEQF
>TRBV28
ASSLASSGNSPLH
>TRBV5-8
ASSLGSGHTYEQY
>TRBV28
ASSLRGQGSMNTEAF
>TRBV6-1
ASSPGLASDTQY
>TRBV7-2
ASSLGLAGGNIQY
>TRBV5-1
ASSPNTISYEQY
>TRBV2
ASLPFEGPYGYT
>TRBV15
ATSRGETVGGYT
>TRBV10-3
AVSGGGKTDTQY
>TRBV30
AWNDGRDGETQY
>TRBV19
ASSARDLYTEAF
>TRBV5-6
ASSLGSLAVYNEQF
>TRBV13
ASSFGGRSDTQY
>TRBV9
ASGNFNQPQH
>TRBV7-9
ASSFGRDLQY
>TRBV19
ASSIGETRLEAF